This TCR beta chain was recovered during a study of blood T cell repertoires in COVID-19. Study-wide context: The samples span acute and convalescent COVID-19 from the United States, Italy and Spain. In each case, the material was cDNA or gDNA derived from T cells, B-cell-depleted T cells, or PBMCs.

CDR3 length equals 15 residues. Looked up from germline, CDR1 is MNHEY and CDR2 is SVGAGI. The V and J ends lost 5 bases and 0 bases, in that order; junction bases with no gene match: 4. Only in-frame clones appear in the TCRdb table, and some are missing; sequencing was by immunoSEQ multiplex PCR. In the table there are some 210,000 clones, 81% of which are singletons. Ages ranged from roughly 18 to 100 years, with residence in about two dozen US areas. Which cohort a participant joined came from the clinical history participants gave. The clonotype originates from a middle-aged man who had recovered from COVID-19. Sequenced: PBMCs or T cells enriched from blood (not recorded which). The rearrangement joins TRBV6-5 to TRBJ2-4, with 7 positions matching TRBD1. The CDR3 reads CASSLQGSAKNIQYF. The CDR3 nucleotides read TGTGCCAGCAGTCTACAGGGGTCAGCCAAAAACATTCAGTACTTC.